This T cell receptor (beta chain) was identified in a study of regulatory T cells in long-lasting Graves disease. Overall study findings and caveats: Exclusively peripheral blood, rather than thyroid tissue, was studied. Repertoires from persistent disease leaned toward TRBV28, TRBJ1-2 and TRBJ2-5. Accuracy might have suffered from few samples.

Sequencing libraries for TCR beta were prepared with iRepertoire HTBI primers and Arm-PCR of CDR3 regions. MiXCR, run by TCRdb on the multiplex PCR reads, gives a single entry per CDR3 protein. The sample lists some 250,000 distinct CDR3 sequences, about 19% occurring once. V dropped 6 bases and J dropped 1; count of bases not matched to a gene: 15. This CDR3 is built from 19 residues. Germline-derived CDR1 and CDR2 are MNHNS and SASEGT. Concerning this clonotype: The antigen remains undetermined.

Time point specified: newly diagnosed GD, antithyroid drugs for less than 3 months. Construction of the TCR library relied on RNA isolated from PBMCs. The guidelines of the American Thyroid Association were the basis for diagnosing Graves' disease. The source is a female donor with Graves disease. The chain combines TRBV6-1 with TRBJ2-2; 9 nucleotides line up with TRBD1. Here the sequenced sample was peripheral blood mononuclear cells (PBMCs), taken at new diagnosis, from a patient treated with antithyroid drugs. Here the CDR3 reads CASSNAGTGRLGNTGELFF. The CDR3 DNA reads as TGTGCCAGCAGCAACGCCGGGACAGGGAGGCTCGGGAACACCGGGGAGCTGTTTTTT.